This is a list of T cell receptor beta chains from one sample in a study of CD8+ T cells in alopecia areata. Sequencing was performed with immunoSEQ multiplex PCR; in TCRdb, only in-frame clones are kept and a portion is missing. Among roughly 180,000 clones listed, about 53% were seen once. This material consisted of CD8+ T cells sorted from blood, taken at week 24, from a patient treated with tofacitinib. All receptors come from a human donor with alopecia areata. Each CDR3 is given with its conserved first and last residue. The D gene is left open where the match is weak. The size of a clone is reported for some rows only, either as once, few or many, or as a class for expanded clones.

>TRBD2|TRBV10-3|TRBJ2-3|-
TGTGCCATCAGTGAGTCGACTGCGACTAGCGGAGCCACAGATACGCAGTATTTT
CAISESTATSGATDTQYF
>TRBD1|TRBV10-2|TRBJ1-5|once
TGCGCCAGCAGTGAGTACCGGGACAGGGGGTATCAGCCCCAGCATTTT
CASSEYRDRGYQPQHF
>TRBD1|TRBV13|TRBJ2-7|-
TGTGCCAGCAGCCCACAGGGGGCCGCGTACGAGCAGTACTTC
CASSPQGAAYEQYF
>-|TRBV5-5|TRBJ1-1|-
TGTGCCAGCAGCTTAGCCCCGCAGGAAGCTTTCTTT
CASSLAPQEAFF
>TRBD1|TRBV27|TRBJ2-7|few
TGTGCCAGCAGCCCTGGACAGGGGGGCGAGCAGTACTTC
CASSPGQGGEQYF
>-|TRBV30|TRBJ2-3|-
TGTGCCTGGAGGGACCTCGAGGGGGGGCAGTATTTT
CAWRDLEGGQYF
>TRBD2|TRBV30|TRBJ2-1|-
TGTGCCTGGAGTCCCGGGACTAGCGGATACAATGAGCAGTTCTTC
CAWSPGTSGYNEQFF
>-|TRBV19|TRBJ2-5|-
TGTGCCAGTAGCGAGGGAATCCAAGAGACCCAGTACTTC
CASSEGIQETQYF
>-|TRBV7-7|TRBJ2-2|-
TGTGCCAGCAGCTTAGGGGGGAACACCGGGGAGCTGTTTTTT
CASSLGGNTGELFF
>-|TRBV7-2|TRBJ1-6|-
TGTGCCAGCAGCTTAGAGGGGTGGGGTAATTCACCCCTCCACTTT
CASSLEGWGNSPLHF
>-|TRBV29-1|TRBJ1-2|few
TGCAGCGTTGGGGCGGACAACTATGGCTACACCTTC
CSVGADNYGYTF
>TRBD1|TRBV18|TRBJ1-1|few
TGTGCCAGCTCACCAAGACAGGGATCGAATGAAGCTTTCTTT
CASSPRQGSNEAFF
>-|TRBV29-1|TRBJ2-3|-
TGCAGCGTTGATTTCAATGGGGAGACTAATACAGATACGCAGTATTTT
CSVDFNGETNTDTQYF
>-|TRBV27|TRBJ2-7|few
TGTGCCAGCAGCCCCGTCCAGGACAGCTCCTACGAGCAGTACTTC
CASSPVQDSSYEQYF
>-|TRBV12-5|TRBJ2-6|-
TGTGCTAGTGGTTTGTTTGGCTCTGGGGCCAACGTCCTGACTTTC
CASGLFGSGANVLTF
>-|TRBV10-3|TRBJ2-7|-
TGTGCCATCAGGACGGATAACGCCTACGAGCAGTACTTC
CAIRTDNAYEQYF
>-|TRBV23-1|TRBJ1-1|-
TGCGCCAGCAGTCCCCGGGGTCGCACTGAAGCTTTCTTT
CASSPRGRTEAFF
>-|TRBV25-1|TRBJ1-1|-
TGTGCCAGCAGTGAATGGGAGGGAACTGAAGCTTTCTTT
CASSEWEGTEAFF
>-|TRBV6-5|TRBJ2-1|few
TGTGCCAGCAGTCCCCAGACTAGGCACGATGAGCAGTTCTTC
CASSPQTRHDEQFF
>TRBD1|TRBV2|TRBJ1-2|-
TGTGCCAGCAGTGAAGGGACAGGATCTAACTATGGCTACACCTTC
CASSEGTGSNYGYTF
>-|TRBV10-2|TRBJ2-3|-
TGCGCCAGCAGTGTCGGCTCCACAGATACGCAGTATTTT
CASSVGSTDTQYF
>-|TRBV19|TRBJ1-1|few
TGTGCCAGTAGCGATCCTCGAGAGGAAGCTTTCTTT
CASSDPREEAFF
>TRBD2|TRBV27|TRBJ2-1|-
TGTGCCAGCAGTTGGCGGGGGGCCTCCTACAATGAGCAGTTCTTC
CASSWRGASYNEQFF
>-|TRBV4-3|TRBJ1-1|-
TGCGCCAGCAGCCAAGTCGGGGGGCGGACTGAAGCTTTCTTT
CASSQVGGRTEAFF
>-|TRBV5-4|TRBJ2-3|-
TGTGCCAGCAGCCCACGAGGGGATACGCAGTATTTT
CASSPRGDTQYF
>-|TRBV28|TRBJ1-2|-
TGTGCCAGCAGTTTTGTGGAATCGGCTTATGGCTACACCTTC
CASSFVESAYGYTF
>-|TRBV5-1|TRBJ2-1|-
TGCGCCAGCAGCTTGGAGCTGGCGAGGAAGACCTACAATGAGCAGTTCTTC
CASSLELARKTYNEQFF
>-|TRBV7-2|TRBJ2-5|-
TGTGCCAGCAGCTTAGGATTGGTATCGTCAGAGACCCAGTACTTC
CASSLGLVSSETQYF
>TRBD1|TRBV9|TRBJ1-2|few
TGTGCCAGCAGCTCCGGGACAGGGGGCGCGTCCTATGGCTACACCTTC
CASSSGTGGASYGYTF
>TRBD1|TRBV14|TRBJ2-5|few
TGTGCCAGCAGCCATTACAGGGGGCCTGAGACCCAGTACTTC
CASSHYRGPETQYF
>TRBD1|TRBV29-1|TRBJ2-1|-
TGCAGCGTTAGAGGGGGCGCATACAATGAGCAGTTCTTC
CSVRGGAYNEQFF
>-|TRBV2|TRBJ1-5|-
TGTGCCAGCAAGGGCCGGGTTGGCAATCAGCCCCAGCATTTT
CASKGRVGNQPQHF
>-|TRBV13|TRBJ2-7|many
TGTGCCAGCAGCTCCAAGACAGTTATTAATCCCTACGAGCAGTACTTC
CASSSKTVINPYEQYF
>-|TRBV7-8|TRBJ2-1|few
TGTGCCAGCAGCCTCAGACAGAAGGGCGAGAATGAGCAGTTCTTC
CASSLRQKGENEQFF
>-|TRBV6-5|TRBJ2-7|-
TGTGCCAGCAGTTACGCGAAGAGCTCCTACGAGCAGTACTTC
CASSYAKSSYEQYF
>-|TRBV27|TRBJ2-7|few
TGTGCCAGCAGTTCGTTAGGGGCAGGGAGGATTGGAGAGCAGTACTTC
CASSSLGAGRIGEQYF
>TRBD1|TRBV18|TRBJ1-2|-
TGTGCCAGCTCCACGGAAAACAGGGGGTTAGATGGCTACACCTTC
CASSTENRGLDGYTF
>TRBD2|TRBV29-1|TRBJ2-3|-
TGCAGCGTTACCGTACTAGCGGGGAGCACAGATACGCAGTATTTT
CSVTVLAGSTDTQYF